Below, 12 T cell receptor beta chains from the same sample are listed, as sequenced in a study of breast tumors, draining lymph nodes, adjacent tissues. TCRdb used MiXCR to reprocess the multiplex PCR reads, holding one entry per CDR3 protein. The sample gives more than 250,000 distinct CDR3 sequences, more than 30% of which show up once; roughly 1.2% is in the top ten. Axillary draining lymph nodes of breast cancer patients supplied the node samples. What was sequenced was axillary lymph node tissue. The receptor set was obtained from a female donor with breast cancer. Some clones in this sample may be carry-over from other donors' samples.

Comment on this clonotype: A read error may explain this, as a much larger clone is one base away. V and J are TRBV20-1 and TRBJ2-7; D is uncertain. The germline V gene has CDR1 DFQATT and CDR2 SNEGSKA (reference sequence). This CDR3 is 11 amino acids long. The CDR3 reads CSASFRYEQSF. The CDR3 DNA follows: TGCAGTGCTAGTTTCAGGTACGAGCAGTCCTTC.

This clonotype came up a few times. The rearrangement joins TRBV30 to TRBJ2-5; 8 positions match TRBD2. The length of the CDR3 is 12 residues. CDR1 and CDR2 (germline): GTSNPN, SVGIG (reference sequence). V was pared by 4 bases and J by 7 bases, with 5 bases of the junction left unmatched. In nucleotides, the CDR3 is TGTGCCTGGAATCTCCGGGGGGGGACCCAGTACTTC. It is translated as CAWNLRGGTQYF.

This clonotype was counted many times. V usage is TRBV9 and J usage is TRBJ2-7; no firm D call. The CDR3 is made up of 13 amino acids. Looked up from germline, CDR1 is SGDLS and CDR2 is YYNGEE. The ends were cut back, 4 bases at V and 3 bases at J, with 11 bases in the middle. The CDR3 DNA follows: TGTGCCAGCAGCAAAGGACGCCTCTACGAGCAGTACTTC. Translated: CASSKGRLYEQYF. Full variable domain (missing parts from reference TRBV9 and TRBJ2-7): DSGVTQTPKHLITATGQRVTLRCSPRSGDLSVYWYQQSLDQGLQFLIQYYNGEERAKGNILERFSAQQFPDLHSELNLSSLELGDSALYFCASSKGRLYEQYFGPGTRLTVT.

As concerns this clonotype: A much larger clone differs from this one at a single base, so this may be a read error. The genes are TRBV20-1 and TRBJ2-7, with D tentatively TRBD1 or TRBD2 (5 bases each). Per the germline V gene, CDR1 is DFQATT and CDR2 is SNEGSKA (reference sequence). This CDR3 has 13 amino acids. Trimming left V 1 base short and J 9 bases short, with 16 bases between. CDR3 nucleotides: TGCAGTGCTAGAGGGGACCATTCCTCCGCGCAGTACTTC. Protein: CSARGDHSSAQYF.

The chain carries TRBV27 and TRBJ2-7, with 8 bases that match TRBD2. V shed 3 bases, J shed 6 bases, and the junction held 7 bases outside the gene matches. This CDR3 has 14 amino acids. Germline-derived CDR1 and CDR2 are MNHEY and SMNVEV (reference sequence). The CDR3 protein is CASSFTGGPGEQYF. The CDR3 nucleotides read TGTGCCAGCAGTTTTACGGGAGGGCCCGGCGAGCAGTACTTC.

A note on this clonotype: Here the CDR3 omits its conserved ending phenylalanine or tryptophan, so a read error is the likely source. No DNA is shown, since the ends of the CDR3 on it are uncertain; the CDR3 is the one TCRdb lists. This sequence joins TRBV9 and TRBJ2-6. Per the germline V gene, CDR1 is SGDLS and CDR2 is YYNGEE. The CDR3 contains 8 residues when both ends are counted. CDR3 protein: CASSVVSS.

This clonotype was observed many times. The rearrangement joins TRBV11-3 to TRBJ2-7, with D tentatively TRBD2 (6 bases). V was clipped by 5 bases and J by 0 bases, with 11 bases between them. The CDR3 has 14 residues. The germline V gene has CDR1 SGHNT and CDR2 YENEEA. The CDR3 is CASSAGGNSYEQYF. The CDR3 DNA sequence: TGTGCCAGCAGCGCCGGCGGGAACTCCTACGAGCAGTACTTC.

A remark on this clonotype: At one end the junction does not follow the germline gene, possibly because of a read error. J is TRBJ2-1 and V is TRBV14, with TRBD2 matching over 14 bases. The CDR3 covers 16 residues. From germline, CDR1 is SGHDN and CDR2 FVKESK. As DNA, the CDR3 is TGTGCCAGCAGCCAATATCGGGGACTAGCGGGAGACGCGCAGTCCTTC. Residues: CASSQYRGLAGDAQSF.

A remark on this clonotype: Just one base apart from a much larger clone, this may be a read error. V is TRBV20-1 and J is TRBJ2-7; TRBD1 or TRBD2 may be the D gene (8 bases each). The CDR3 sequence is 14 residues long. The germline CDR1 and CDR2 sequences are DFQATT and SNEGSKA (reference sequence). CDR3 loop: CSASSGTGSSEQYF. CDR3 DNA: TGCAGTGCTAGTAGCGGGACAGGATCCTCCGAGCAGTACTTC.

In this sample, this clonotype turned up many times. The chain uses TRBV7-8 and TRBJ2-1; D unclear. The ends were cut back, 5 bases at V and 4 bases at J, with 21 bases in the middle. The germline gives CDR1 SGHVS, CDR2 FQNEAQ. CDR3 length: 17 residues. The CDR3, as DNA: TGTGCCAGCAGCCCCGATAGTGCCCGCGACCTATACAATGAGCAGTTCTTC. This gives the protein CASSPDSARDLYNEQFF.

This clonotype was detected ten times or more. CDR3 coding DNA: TGTGCCAGTAGTGCTAAAGAGACCCAGTACTTC. Amino acids: CASSAKETQYF. The V call is TRBV19, the J call TRBJ2-5; D is uncertain. CDR1 is LNHDA and CDR2 is SQIVND in the germline V gene (reference sequence). There are 11 residues in the CDR3. Trimming stripped 5 bases from V and 3 bases from J, with 4 bases between.

At least ten counts were recorded for this clonotype. The V gene is TRBV6-4, the J gene TRBJ2-1, with unresolved D. Trimming stripped 5 bases from V and 0 bases from J, with 8 bases between. The CDR3 contains 14 residues. Germline V gives CDR1 MRHNA, CDR2 SNTAGT. The CDR3 coding sequence is TGTGCCAGCAGTCCCGTTTTCTCCTACAATGAGCAGTTCTTC. It yields the protein CASSPVFSYNEQFF.